These T cell receptor beta chains were read from a single sample in a study of CD8 T cells in ankylosing spondylitis. TCRdb ran MiXCR on the 5' RACE reads and lists one entry per CDR3 protein. In the table there are 380,000 or so distinct CDR3 sequences, 20% of which are singletons. The sequenced sample was blood, either unsorted or a sorted T cell fraction (not recorded which). These TCRs come from a male donor with ankylosing spondylitis or in good health (not recorded which). The CDR3 runs from the conserved cysteine through the conserved F or W.

TRBV24-1 CATSDWAPGLYHGEQFF
TRBV6-5 CASSYPRDSSYNEQFF
TRBV7-9 CASSLTAGDETQYF
TRBV7-9 CASSLIAAGGDEQYF
TRBV20-1 CSARQGGEGTQYF
TRBV27 CASSPGTGGRYEQYF
TRBV6-5 CASSYGTSGVTGELFF
TRBV9 CASSLDGTVAYEQYF
TRBV20-1 CSANGLAGSDSYNEQFF
TRBV10-3 CAISGTGDGETQYF
TRBV25-1 CASSGTGAADEQYF
TRBV11-2 CASSLVLAAFTDTQYF
TRBV6-4 CASSFLGGGPQDTQYF
TRBV2 CASTRALAGGAGNEQFF
TRBV5-6 CASSLAGGTLSGANVLTF
TRBV4-1 CASSQDFAERTDTQYF
TRBV29-1 CSVEDPTGARGYGYTF
TRBV11-2 CASSLEYPGNNEQFF
TRBV12-3/TRBV12-4 CASSSAGDYNEQFF
TRBV10-3 CATGPRDEHNEQFF
TRBV7-9 CASSLWEVENIQYF
TRBV12-3/TRBV12-4 CASSFGNNQPQHF